Shown below are 5 T cell receptor beta chains from a single sample sequenced in a study of cytomegalovirus exposure and HLA in healthy donors. Use of 60 Vbeta and 13 Jbeta primers characterized the PCR. Libraries were prepared by immunoSEQ multiplex PCR; TCRdb keeps only in-frame clonotypes and omits some of them. Recorded for this sample: around 40,000 clones. The sequenced sample was PBMCs. The receptors were sampled from a man aged 25 to 40 in good health and CMV-seronegative.

The J gene is TRBJ2-3, the V gene TRBV10-3; D might be TRBD1 (6 bases). The CDR3 is 13 amino acids. Trimming pared 3 bases from V and 5 bases from J, leaving 9 bases between. CDR1 and CDR2 (germline): ENHRY, SYGVKD. The CDR3 sequence is CAISERGRDTQYF. The DNA for the CDR3 is TGTGCCATCAGTGAAAGGGGGAGAGATACGCAGTATTTT.

The rearrangement links TRBV6-6 to TRBJ1-1; 8 nucleotides line up with TRBD1. The CDR3 loop spans 13 amino acids. Unmatched junction bases numbered 5, after V lost 5 bases and J lost 6 bases. In germline, CDR1 is MNHNY, CDR2 SVGAGI (reference sequence). The CDR3 DNA follows: TGTGCCAGCAGTCGACAGGGGTATGCTGAAGCTTTCTTT. Its protein is CASSRQGYAEAFF.

V is TRBV6-5 and J is TRBJ2-7; D is possibly TRBD2 (7 bases). Germline lookup yields CDR1 MNHEY and CDR2 SVGAGI. V dropped 1 base and J dropped 7 bases, with 14 bases sitting between them. The CDR3 runs 14 residues. In nucleotides, the CDR3 is TGTGCCAGCAGTTACTTCCGGGGGGCTGGGGAGCAGTACTTC. This translates into CASSYFRGAGEQYF.

V is TRBV4-1 and J is TRBJ1-4; no firm D call. This CDR3 spans 16 amino acids. The germline CDR1 and CDR2 sequences are MGHRA and YSYEKL. V gave up 0 bases and J gave up 0 bases, with 8 bases separating them. The CDR3 DNA is TGCGCCAGCAGCCAAGAGTTTCCAGCAACTAATGAAAAACTGTTTTTT. Encoded protein: CASSQEFPATNEKLFF.

The chain couples TRBV19 to TRBJ2-4; 8 bases line up with TRBD1. This CDR3 is built from 16 residues. V shed 6 bases and J 3 bases; nucleotides not matched to a gene: 10. Germline V gives CDR1 LNHDA, CDR2 SQIVND (reference sequence). The CDR3 sequence is CASSRLTGVGKNIQYF. The CDR3, as DNA: TGTGCCAGTAGCCGACTGACAGGGGTGGGCAAAAACATTCAGTACTTC.